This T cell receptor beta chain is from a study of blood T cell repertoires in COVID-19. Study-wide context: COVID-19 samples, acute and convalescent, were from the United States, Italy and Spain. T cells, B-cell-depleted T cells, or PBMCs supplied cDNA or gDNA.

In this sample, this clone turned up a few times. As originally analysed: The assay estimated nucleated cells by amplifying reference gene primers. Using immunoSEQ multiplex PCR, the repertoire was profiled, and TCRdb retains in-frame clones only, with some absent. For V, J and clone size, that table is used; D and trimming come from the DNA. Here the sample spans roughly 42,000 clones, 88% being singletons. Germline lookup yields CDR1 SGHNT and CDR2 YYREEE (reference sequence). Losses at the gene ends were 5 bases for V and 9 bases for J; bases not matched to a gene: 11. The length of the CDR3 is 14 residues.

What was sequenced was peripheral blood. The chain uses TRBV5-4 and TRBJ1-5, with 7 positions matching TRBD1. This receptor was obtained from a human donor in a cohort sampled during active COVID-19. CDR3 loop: CASRDRDRSGPQHF. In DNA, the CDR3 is TGTGCCAGCAGAGACCGGGACAGAAGCGGGCCCCAGCATTTT.